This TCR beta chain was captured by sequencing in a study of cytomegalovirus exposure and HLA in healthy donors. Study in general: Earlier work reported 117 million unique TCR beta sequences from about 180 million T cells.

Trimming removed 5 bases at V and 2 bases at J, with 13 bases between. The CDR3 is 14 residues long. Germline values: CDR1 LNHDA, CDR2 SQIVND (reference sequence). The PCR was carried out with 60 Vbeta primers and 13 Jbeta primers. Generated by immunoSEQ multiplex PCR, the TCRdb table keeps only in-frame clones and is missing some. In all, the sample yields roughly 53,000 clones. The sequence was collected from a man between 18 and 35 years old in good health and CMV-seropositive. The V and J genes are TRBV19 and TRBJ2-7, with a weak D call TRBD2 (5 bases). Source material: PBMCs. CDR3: CASSPLGVPYEQYF. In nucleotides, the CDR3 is TGTGCCAGTAGTCCCCTGGGAGTCCCCTACGAGCAGTACTTC.